This entry lists 27 T cell receptor beta chains sequenced from one sample in a study of cytomegalovirus exposure and HLA in healthy donors. The method was immunoSEQ multiplex PCR; TCRdb's version includes in-frame clones alone and lacks a portion of them. In the table there are 100,000 to 150,000 clones, approximately 89% of which are singletons. The sample comprised PBMCs. The receptors derive from a man under 40 in good health and CMV-seronegative.

The V call is TRBV10-2, the J call TRBJ1-5, with a weak D call TRBD1 (5 bases). CDR1 and CDR2 from the germline V gene are WSHSY and SAAADI. Trimming removed 8 bases from V and 2 bases from J, with 10 bases in between. The CDR3 runs 13 residues. CDR3 amino acids: CASSPGGNQPQHF. The CDR3 DNA is TGCGCCAGCTCCCCGGGGGGCAATCAGCCCCAGCATTTT.

The J gene is TRBJ1-1, the V gene TRBV19, with TRBD1 matching over 10 bases. The CDR3 contains 15 residues. V trimming: 6 bases; J trimming: 4 bases; junction bases outside the gene matches: 8. CDR1 LNHDA and CDR2 SQIVND come from the germline V gene (reference sequence). Here the CDR3 reads CASSFSGQGSTEAFF. CDR3 in DNA: TGTGCCAGTAGCTTCTCGGGACAGGGGAGCACTGAAGCTTTCTTT.

This rearrangement joins TRBV7-9 to TRBJ1-5, with 12 nucleotides matching TRBD1. The CDR3 has 17 amino acids. J was trimmed by 6 bases and V by 1 base; bases with no gene match: 7. CDR1 and CDR2 from the germline V gene are SEHNR and FQNEAQ (reference sequence). CDR3 sequence (DNA): TGTGCCAGCAGCTTAGACATCGGGACAGGGGGCTCTCAGCCCCAGCATTTT. This codes for CASSLDIGTGGSQPQHF.

V and J are TRBV5-4 and TRBJ2-1, with 9 bases that match TRBD2. This CDR3 contains 15 residues. The V gene end was trimmed by 6 bases and the J gene end by 5 bases; junction bases not matched to a gene: 9. The germline V gene encodes CDR1 SGHNT and CDR2 YYREEE (reference sequence). The CDR3 DNA reads as TGTGCCAGCAAGACTTGGGCTAGCGGGAACAATGAGCAGTTCTTC. Its translation is CASKTWASGNNEQFF.

The gene calls are TRBV4-3 and TRBJ2-3; no clear D. The germline CDR1 and CDR2 sequences are LGHNA and YSLEER. Trimming took 0 bases from V and 3 from J, leaving 4 bases between them. CDR3 length: 13 amino acids. For the CDR3, the DNA is TGCGCCAGCAGCCAAGATGCGACAGATACGCAGTATTTT. Translation: CASSQDATDTQYF.

The chain uses TRBV5-6 and TRBJ1-4; a weak D match, TRBD1 (5 bases). Germline V gene data show CDR1 as SGHDT and CDR2 as YYEEEE. The CDR3 runs to 15 residues. V was trimmed by 4 bases and J by 6 bases, leaving 16 bases between them. This CDR3 is CASSPWGESHEKLFF. The CDR3 DNA is TGTGCCAGCAGCCCCTGGGGGGAGTCACATGAAAAACTGTTTTTT.

This clone was counted once. CDR3 amino acids: CASMPLTGSYGYTF. DNA of the CDR3: TGTGCCAGTATGCCCCTTACAGGAAGCTATGGCTACACCTTC. The chain combines TRBV19 with TRBJ1-2; D perhaps matches TRBD1 (5 bases). Germline CDR1 and CDR2: LNHDA and SQIVND (reference sequence). This CDR3 is 14 amino acids long. V lost 7 bases, J lost 4 bases, and 16 bases lay in between.

This chain links TRBV2 with TRBJ2-1; D gene ambiguous. Germline V gene sequence: CDR1 SNHLY, CDR2 FYNNEI. Trimming stripped 5 bases from V and 0 bases from J, with 5 bases between. The CDR3 has 13 residues. The CDR3 coding sequence is TGTGCCAGCAGTTCCAGCTCCTACAATGAGCAGTTCTTC. It yields the protein CASSSSSYNEQFF. The full variable domain, its missing parts supplied by reference TRBV2 and TRBJ2-1, is EPEVTQTPSHQVTQMGQEVILRCVPISNHLYFYWYRQILGQKVEFLVSFYNNEISEKSEIFDDQFSVERPDGSNFTLKIRSTKLEDSAMYFCASSSSSYNEQFFGPGTRLTVL.

V is TRBV10-3 and J is TRBJ1-2, with D perhaps TRBD1 (5 bases). The CDR3 totals 13 residues. Germline-derived CDR1 and CDR2 are ENHRY and SYGVKD. Trimming stripped 10 bases from V and 4 bases from J, with 16 bases between. CDR3: CATWTPGGYGYTF. For the CDR3, the DNA is TGTGCCACCTGGACACCGGGAGGCTATGGCTACACCTTC.

The chain links TRBV9 to TRBJ1-4; TRBD1 agrees at 7 bases. The CDR3 runs 14 residues. Germline V gene sequence: CDR1 SGDLS, CDR2 YYNGEE. J gave up 8 bases and V 2 bases, and 6 bases lay outside the gene matches. CDR3 protein: CASSVGTAGEKLFF. CDR3 sequence (DNA): TGTGCCAGCAGCGTCGGGACAGCTGGGGAAAAACTGTTTTTT.

The V and J genes are TRBV6-7 and TRBJ1-2; perhaps TRBD1 as D (6 bases). TRBV6-7 is marked as an open reading frame, function uncertain. This CDR3 comprises 13 residues. Trimming pared 7 bases from V and 8 bases from J, leaving 17 bases between. The CDR3 DNA follows: TGTGCCAGCACGCCGTGGGGGCGATGGGGCTACACCTTC. This translates into CASTPWGRWGYTF.

This clone has only one observation. V and J are TRBV15 and TRBJ1-2; perhaps TRBD1 as D (5 bases). V lost 2 bases and J 4 bases, leaving 17 bases between the germline ends. The CDR3 runs 16 residues. CDR1 and CDR2 from the germline V gene are LNHNV and YYDKDF (reference sequence). The CDR3 protein is CATSRPPGGKGYGYTF. The CDR3 DNA follows: TGTGCCACCAGCAGACCACCGGGGGGTAAAGGCTATGGCTACACCTTC. Together with reference TRBV15 and TRBJ1-2, the CDR3 gives the full variable domain: DAMVIQNPRYQVTQFGKPVTLSCSQTLNHNVMYWYQQKSSQAPKLLFHYYDKDFNNEADTPDNFQSRRPNTSFCFLDIRSPGLGDTAMYLCATSRPPGGKGYGYTFGSGTRLTVV.

The chain recombines TRBV27 with TRBJ1-2, with 9 bases that match TRBD1. The CDR3 spans 15 residues. CDR1 is MNHEY, CDR2 SMNVEV, per germline (reference sequence). The trim removed 5 bases at V and 4 bases at J, leaving 8 bases unmatched. The CDR3 bases are TGTGCCAGCAGTCGACGGACAGGGGCTGTCTATGGCTACACCTTC. This sequence encodes CASSRRTGAVYGYTF.

The chain recombines TRBV2 with TRBJ2-7; D perhaps matches TRBD1 (5 bases). Germline V lookup: CDR1 SNHLY, CDR2 FYNNEI. V dropped 8 bases and J dropped 2 bases, with 19 bases sitting between them. The CDR3 is 15 amino acids. The CDR3 loop reads CASAKRTNEAYEQYF. CDR3 nucleotides: TGTGCCAGCGCTAAGAGGACAAATGAAGCCTACGAGCAGTACTTC.

This clone has only one observation. The V and J genes are TRBV19 and TRBJ2-7, with D possibly TRBD1 on 5 matching bases. V was cut by 4 bases and J by 2 bases, with 9 bases left in between. The CDR3 has 13 residues. In germline, CDR1 is LNHDA, CDR2 SQIVND (reference sequence). The CDR3 reads CASSTGMAYEQYF. CDR3 nucleotide sequence: TGTGCCAGTAGTACAGGGATGGCCTACGAGCAGTACTTC.

The table lists this clone with a count of one. The chain recombines TRBV7-6 with TRBJ2-1; 14 bases map to TRBD2. The CDR3 covers 17 residues. V dropped 1 base and J dropped 7; count of bases not matched to a gene: 6. Per the germline V gene, CDR1 is SGHVS and CDR2 is FNYEAQ. The CDR3 DNA reads TGTGCCAGCAGCTTAGGACTAGCGGGGGGGCCTATGAATGAGCAGTTCTTC. Residues: CASSLGLAGGPMNEQFF.

The V gene is TRBV7-2, the J gene TRBJ2-7, with 11 bases that match TRBD2. Germline CDR1 SGHTA, CDR2 FQGNSA. V shed 5 bases, J shed 7 bases, and the junction held 10 bases outside the gene matches. The CDR3 contains 15 residues. CDR3 DNA sequence: TGTGCCAGCAGCCCGACTAGCGGGGTCTTTTCGGAGCAGTACTTC. Its protein is CASSPTSGVFSEQYF.

The rearrangement uses TRBV28 and TRBJ2-1; 11 bases match TRBD2. Germline V gene sequence: CDR1 MDHEN, CDR2 SYDVKM. CDR3 length: 16 amino acids. The junction had 9 bases not matched to a gene; V was cut back by 5 bases and J by 6 bases. Here the CDR3 DNA reads TGTGCCAGCAGTGCCCCCGGTAGCGGGGGGGCCAATGAGCAGTTCTTC. Its translation is CASSAPGSGGANEQFF.

The chain employs TRBV29-1 and TRBJ2-2, with D perhaps TRBD1 (5 bases). Trimming left V 3 bases short and J 4 bases short, with 12 bases between. This CDR3 has 14 amino acids. Germline CDR1 and CDR2: SQVTM and ANQGSEA. The CDR3 loop is CSVDVGRGTGELFF. CDR3 DNA sequence: TGCAGCGTTGATGTGGGGCGCGGCACCGGGGAGCTGTTTTTT.

The V and J genes are TRBV7-9 and TRBJ2-7; D uncertain. The CDR3 is 13 amino acids. The ends were cut back, 0 bases at V and 3 bases at J, with 6 bases in the middle. Germline CDR1 SEHNR, CDR2 FQNEAQ (reference sequence). The CDR3 reads CASSLATSYEQYF. The CDR3 coding sequence is TGTGCCAGCAGCTTAGCAACCAGCTACGAGCAGTACTTC.

This clone was seen once. This chain connects TRBV9 to TRBJ2-1, with 11 positions matching TRBD1. Germline V gives CDR1 SGDLS, CDR2 YYNGEE. The J segment lost 2 bases and the V segment lost 4 bases, leaving 8 bases of the junction unmatched. The CDR3 has 17 amino acids. The DNA for the CDR3 is TGTGCCAGCAGCTCTAGGGGACAGGGGGTACCCTACAATGAGCAGTTCTTC. Translation gives CASSSRGQGVPYNEQFF.

Of note for this clone: This specimen includes other DNA sequences encoding the same CDR3. The CDR3 nucleotides are TGTGCCAGCAGTTACTCAACAGGGGGCGGCTATGGCTACACCTTC. It yields the protein CASSYSTGGGYGYTF. This chain uses TRBV6-5 with TRBJ1-2; 9 positions match TRBD1. Germline V lookup: CDR1 MNHEY, CDR2 SVGAGI. V lost 0 bases and J lost 4; bases outside the gene matches: 3. The CDR3 runs 15 residues.

This clone showed up just once. The gene calls are TRBV6-5 and TRBJ2-7; tentatively, D is TRBD1 (7 bases). The germline V gene encodes CDR1 MNHEY and CDR2 SVGAGI. The CDR3 has 15 residues. Between the trimmed V and J ends, which lost 0 bases and 4 bases, there was a span of 13 bases. The CDR3 region is CASSYSTRGRYEQYF. The CDR3 nucleotides are TGTGCCAGCAGTTACTCGACTAGGGGGCGATACGAGCAGTACTTC.

The chain couples TRBV4-3 to TRBJ1-2; 9 bases agree with TRBD1. Germline-derived CDR1 and CDR2 are LGHNA and YSLEER. V was pared by 2 bases and J by 5 bases, with 3 bases of the junction left unmatched. The CDR3 is made up of 14 amino acids. CDR3 residues: CASSQLGTGYGYTF. Here the CDR3 DNA reads TGCGCCAGCAGCCAACTTGGGACAGGGTATGGCTACACCTTC.

The chain carries TRBV6-5 and TRBJ1-2; D is unresolved. The V gene lost 6 bases and the J gene lost 7 bases, with 18 bases spanning the gap. Germline CDR1 MNHEY, CDR2 SVGAGI. CDR3 length: 14 amino acids. In DNA form, the CDR3 reads TGTGCCAGCAGCCCACGGGATTTGGTAGTTGGCTACACCTTC. Residues: CASSPRDLVVGYTF.

The chain joins TRBV28 to TRBJ2-3, with TRBD1 matching over 8 bases. Trimming removed 3 bases from V and 3 bases from J; junction bases left unmatched: 5. Germline CDR1 is MDHEN and CDR2 is SYDVKM. CDR3 length: 15 amino acids. The CDR3 sequence: CASSLSGGRTDTQYF. CDR3 DNA: TGTGCCAGCAGTTTGTCAGGGGGCAGGACAGATACGCAGTATTTT.

This clone occurred once. The genes are TRBV29-1 and TRBJ2-1; 8 nucleotides line up with TRBD1. The germline gives CDR1 SQVTM, CDR2 ANQGSEA. The CDR3 length is 14 residues. V was clipped by 1 base and J by 7 bases; unmatched bases: 6. The CDR3 is CSVEVGNRGNEQFF. The CDR3 DNA reads TGCAGCGTTGAAGTAGGGAACAGGGGGAATGAGCAGTTCTTC.